This T cell receptor beta chain was identified during a study of naive and memory T cell subsets. Amplification of ligated cDNA took four PCR rounds with SP2 and nested alpha and beta constant primers. In TCRdb, the UMI-ligation and nested PCR reads were re-called with MiXCR into one record per CDR3 protein. This sample has more than 30,000 distinct CDR3 sequences; approximately 6.7% occur once, and the top ten carry approximately 3.3%. There are a few counts of this clonotype. This CDR3 region has 14 residues. Germline lookup yields CDR1 DFQATT and CDR2 SNEGSKA (reference sequence). The V and J ends lost 3 bases and 1 base, in that order; junction bases with no gene match: 5. Treatment of the sample: skin biopsy from PPD injection site in Mantoux-positive individual. TCR cDNA received a 3' ligated oligonucleotide that carried a UMI.

The chain is built from TRBV20-1 and TRBJ1-2; 7 nucleotides align to TRBD1. This clonotype was obtained from an adult in good health. Sequencing used skin, obtained from a tuberculin skin test site. CDR3 coding DNA: TGCAGTGCTAGGCAGGGGGGTTATAACTATGGCTACACCTTC. This gives the protein CSARQGGYNYGYTF.